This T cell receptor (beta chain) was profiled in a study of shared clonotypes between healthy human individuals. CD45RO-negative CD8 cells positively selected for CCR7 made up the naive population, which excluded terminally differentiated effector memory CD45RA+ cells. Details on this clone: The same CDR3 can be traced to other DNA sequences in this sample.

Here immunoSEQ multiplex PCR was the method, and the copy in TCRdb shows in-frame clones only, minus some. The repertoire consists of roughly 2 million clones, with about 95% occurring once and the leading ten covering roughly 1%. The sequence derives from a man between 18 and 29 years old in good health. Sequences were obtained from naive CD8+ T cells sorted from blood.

DNA of the CDR3: TGTGCCAGCAGTTACCTCGACGAGCAGTACTTC. It is translated as CASSYLDEQYF. This chain connects TRBV6-5 to TRBJ2-7, with D unresolved. The V gene's germline CDR1 is MNHEY and CDR2 SVGAGI. The CDR3 is made up of 11 amino acids. Trimming pared 2 bases from V and 5 bases from J, leaving 4 bases between.